One sample yielded the 25 T cell receptor beta chains listed below, sequenced in a study of blood T cell repertoires in COVID-19. Assay used: immunoSEQ multiplex PCR; TCRdb lists only in-frame clones, some missing. The sample lists hundreds of thousands of clones; around 91% were seen once. Sequenced: PBMCs or T cells enriched from blood (not recorded which). The origin of the receptors is a woman aged 35 to 49 who had recovered from COVID-19.

V and J are TRBV5-1 and TRBJ2-2, with TRBD2 identical over 9 bases. Per the germline V gene, CDR1 is SGHRS and CDR2 is YFSETQ. The CDR3 consists of 16 residues. Unmatched junction bases numbered 7, after V lost 4 bases and J lost 3 bases. CDR3 coding DNA: TGCGCCAGCAGCACGACTAGCGGAAGCTACACCGGGGAGCTGTTTTTT. This encodes CASSTTSGSYTGELFF.

The genes are TRBV3-1 (or the pseudogene TRBV3-2) and TRBJ2-1; D is unresolved. The CDR3 contains 16 residues. Germline lookup yields CDR1 LGHDT and CDR2 YNNKEL (reference sequence). The V and J ends lost 1 base and 0 bases respectively, with 10 bases between them. CDR3 amino acids: CASSQVQRLSYNEQFF. The CDR3 coding sequence is TGTGCCAGCAGCCAAGTTCAGAGACTCTCCTACAATGAGCAGTTCTTC.

V and J are TRBV29-1 and TRBJ1-1; D may be TRBD1 (6 bases). The CDR3 has 12 residues. The ends were cut back, 4 bases at V and 3 bases at J, with 9 bases in the middle. CDR1 and CDR2 (germline): SQVTM, ANQGSEA. Here the CDR3 DNA reads TGCAGCGTTGGAAAGGGGGACACTGAAGCTTTCTTT. This translates into CSVGKGDTEAFF.

The chain joins TRBV7-9 to TRBJ1-5; 7 positions agree with TRBD1. V lost 4 bases, J lost 1 base, and 4 bases stayed unmatched. CDR3 length: 15 amino acids. CDR1 is SEHNR, CDR2 FQNEAQ, per germline (reference sequence). CDR3: CASSSVQGSNQPQHF. The CDR3 bases are TGTGCCAGCAGCTCTGTACAGGGGAGCAATCAGCCCCAGCATTTT.

This chain joins TRBV10-1 and TRBJ2-2; D not certain. CDR3 length: 13 residues. Germline V gives CDR1 WNHNN, CDR2 SYGVQD (reference sequence). The V end lost 6 bases, the J end lost 0 bases, and 5 bases lay between the germline ends. The CDR3 here is CASSRTNTGELFF. The CDR3, as DNA: TGCGCCAGCAGCAGGACGAACACCGGGGAGCTGTTTTTT.

The genes are TRBV27 and TRBJ1-1; the D gene is possibly TRBD1 (5 bases). Trimming removed 6 bases at V and 1 base at J, with 12 bases between. Looked up from germline, CDR1 is MNHEY and CDR2 is SMNVEV (reference sequence). The CDR3 length is 14 residues. The CDR3 sequence is CASRPDRPNTEAFF. The DNA for the CDR3 is TGTGCCAGCAGACCCGACAGACCGAACACTGAAGCTTTCTTT.

The table lists this clone with a count of one. CDR3 loop: CASSLAGGQTQYF. DNA for the CDR3: TGTGCCAGCAGCTTAGCGGGGGGGCAGACCCAGTACTTC. V gene TRBV7-2 combines with J gene TRBJ2-5; tentative D call: TRBD2 (7 bases). The V gene's germline CDR1 is SGHTA and CDR2 FQGNSA. Trimming removed 0 bases from V and 6 bases from J, with 8 bases in between. CDR3 length equals 13 residues.

CDR3 residues: CASSEFLNEQFF. CDR3 nucleotides: TGTGCCAGCAGTGAATTTCTTAATGAGCAGTTCTTC. The chain uses TRBV2 and TRBJ2-1; unclear D gene. This CDR3 is built from 12 residues. V lost 2 bases and J lost 7, with 6 bases in between. Germline CDR1 and CDR2: SNHLY and FYNNEI.

The chain has TRBV29-1 and TRBJ1-2; D ambiguous. Trimming shortened V by 6 bases and J by 0 bases, and 17 bases separated the two germline ends. Germline CDR1 reads SQVTM; CDR2 reads ANQGSEA. CDR3 size: 15 residues. CDR3 nucleotide sequence: TGCAGCGTCCACATCCCCCAAGGAGCTAACTATGGCTACACCTTC. Translating gives CSVHIPQGANYGYTF.

The V call is TRBV7-9, the J call TRBJ2-2; 10 nucleotides line up with TRBD2. CDR1 is SEHNR and CDR2 is FQNEAQ in the germline V gene (reference sequence). V shed 2 bases, J shed 6 bases, and the junction held 3 bases outside the gene matches. The CDR3 spans 15 residues. CDR3 amino acids: CASSLTSGTAGELFF. The CDR3 bases are TGTGCCAGCAGCTTAACTAGCGGGACCGCCGGGGAGCTGTTTTTT.

This chain connects TRBV19 to TRBJ1-5; D unclear. The germline CDR1 and CDR2 sequences are LNHDA and SQIVND (reference sequence). The V gene lost 0 bases and the J gene lost 3 bases, with 9 bases spanning the gap. The CDR3 runs to 15 residues. The CDR3 DNA reads as TGTGCCAGTAGTATAGATCTCGGGTTCAATCAGCCCCAGCATTTT. Translation gives CASSIDLGFNQPQHF.

In this sample, this clone turned up a few times. The chain recombines TRBV29-1 with TRBJ2-1; D possibly corresponds to TRBD2 (6 bases). The germline CDR1 and CDR2 sequences are SQVTM and ANQGSEA. V lost 3 bases to trimming and J lost 0 bases, with 18 bases between them. The CDR3 is 17 amino acids. The DNA for the CDR3 is TGCAGCGTTGAGGGGGACTTCCGAGACAGCTCCTACAATGAGCAGTTCTTC. This translates into CSVEGDFRDSSYNEQFF.

The V call is TRBV6-5, the J call TRBJ2-7; no definite D call. Between the trimmed V and J ends, which lost 2 bases and 0 bases, there was a span of 8 bases. Germline loops: CDR1 MNHEY, CDR2 SVGAGI. The CDR3 totals 14 residues. CDR3 amino acids: CASSYGRFSYEQYF. Written as DNA, the CDR3 is TGTGCCAGCAGTTACGGGCGATTCTCCTACGAGCAGTACTTC.

CDR3 loop: CASSPSGALVNKFF. CDR3 in DNA: TGTGCCAGCAGTCCTAGTGGGGCCCTCGTAAATAAGTTCTTC. The V and J genes are TRBV11-2 and TRBJ2-1; TRBD1 might be the D (5 bases). This CDR3 comprises 14 residues. Trimming shortened V by 6 bases and J by 14 bases, and 23 bases separated the two germline ends. CDR1 SGHAT and CDR2 FQNNGV come from the germline V gene.

The rearrangement uses TRBV6-5 and TRBJ2-1, with TRBD1 as a possible D gene (5 bases). The CDR3 is 13 residues long. V lost 6 bases, J lost 0 bases, and 6 bases lay in between. Germline-derived CDR1 and CDR2 are MNHEY and SVGAGI. CDR3 loop: CASRQDSYNEQFF. The CDR3 nucleotides read TGTGCCAGCAGACAGGACTCCTACAATGAGCAGTTCTTC.

The chain uses TRBV6-2 or TRBV6-3 and TRBJ2-7; maybe TRBD1 (5 bases). Germline V CDR1 and CDR2: MNHEY, SVGEGT. The CDR3 sequence is 12 residues long. Deletions cut 2 bases from V and 9 bases from J, with 11 bases between. CDR3 sequence reads: CASSYAGRRQYF. DNA for the CDR3: TGTGCCAGCAGTTACGCAGGGCGAAGGCAGTACTTC.

This chain links TRBV3-1 (or the pseudogene TRBV3-2) with TRBJ1-1; D is possibly TRBD1 (6 bases). Trimming left V 4 bases short and J 1 base short, with 7 bases between. CDR3 length equals 13 residues. CDR1 is LGHDT, CDR2 YNNKEL, per germline (reference sequence). CDR3 nucleotides: TGTGCCAGCAGCCGGGGGCGGAACACTGAAGCTTTCTTT. It yields the protein CASSRGRNTEAFF.

V usage is TRBV7-9 and J usage is TRBJ2-1; 9 nucleotides match TRBD1. The V segment lost 5 bases and the J segment 3 bases; nucleotides outside the gene matches: 11. This CDR3 contains 17 residues. Germline lookup yields CDR1 SEHNR and CDR2 FQNEAQ (reference sequence). CDR3 in amino acids: CASSTRDRVENYNEQFF. CDR3 bases: TGTGCCAGCAGCACCCGGGACAGGGTAGAAAACTACAATGAGCAGTTCTTC. The entire variable domain, with the rest obtained from reference TRBV7-9 and TRBJ2-1, is as follows: DTGVSQNPRHKITKRGQNVTFRCDPISEHNRLYWYRQTLGQGPEFLTYFQNEAQLEKSRLLSDRFSAERPKGSFSTLEIQRTEQGDSAMYLCASSTRDRVENYNEQFFGPGTRLTVL.

The gene calls are TRBV2 and TRBJ1-2, with D perhaps TRBD1 (6 bases). Looked up from germline, CDR1 is SNHLY and CDR2 is FYNNEI. V was trimmed by 6 bases and J by 0 bases, leaving 11 bases between them. The CDR3 is 14 residues long. CDR3 residues: CASSAWTANYGYTF. CDR3 in DNA: TGTGCCAGCAGCGCTTGGACAGCTAACTATGGCTACACCTTC.

The chain recombines TRBV25-1 with TRBJ2-5; 10 nucleotides line up with TRBD2. Germline CDR1 reads MGHDK; CDR2 reads SYGVNS. Trimming at V came to 2 bases and at J to 4 bases, leaving 4 bases not matched to a gene. This CDR3 contains 15 residues. The CDR3 sequence: CASSEGLAGVETQYF. The CDR3 region has the DNA TGTGCCAGCAGTGAAGGGCTAGCGGGAGTAGAGACCCAGTACTTC.

V gene TRBV18 combines with J gene TRBJ1-5, with TRBD1 identical over 8 bases. The V gene's germline CDR1 is KGHSH and CDR2 LQKENI. The V gene end was trimmed by 2 bases and the J gene end by 5 bases; junction bases not matched to a gene: 2. CDR3 length: 14 amino acids. The CDR3 DNA follows: TGTGCCAGCTCACCAGTGGACAGGGATCAGCCCCAGCATTTT. Protein sequence: CASSPVDRDQPQHF.

The rearrangement links TRBV15 to TRBJ2-5; tentatively, D is TRBD2 (6 bases). The V gene lost 5 bases and the J gene lost 4 bases, with 23 bases spanning the gap. The CDR3 spans 17 residues. The germline V gene has CDR1 LNHNV and CDR2 YYDKDF (reference sequence). CDR3 nucleotide sequence: TGTGCCACCAGCCCACGCGCTCCTCTTCCGGGACTAGAGACCCAGTACTTC. Its translation: CATSPRAPLPGLETQYF.

The chain uses TRBV4-3 and TRBJ2-7; a weak D match, TRBD1 (6 bases). From germline, CDR1 is LGHNA and CDR2 YSLEER. V dropped 5 bases and J dropped 0 bases, with 11 bases sitting between them. CDR3 length equals 14 residues. The CDR3 DNA is TGCGCCAGCAGCACCGGACAGCACTCCTACGAGCAGTACTTC. Amino acids: CASSTGQHSYEQYF.

The chain carries TRBV5-4 and TRBJ2-1; D unresolved. V was cut by 0 bases and J by 2 bases, with 3 bases left in between. Germline lookup yields CDR1 SGHNT and CDR2 YYREEE (reference sequence). The CDR3 loop spans 13 amino acids. The CDR3 reads CASSLDTYNEQFF. Here the CDR3 DNA reads TGTGCCAGCAGCTTGGACACCTACAATGAGCAGTTCTTC.

The chain uses TRBV15 and TRBJ2-3; 12 bases match TRBD2. The germline gives CDR1 LNHNV, CDR2 YYDKDF (reference sequence). V shed 8 bases and J 3 bases; nucleotides not matched to a gene: 0. The CDR3 consists of 13 residues. The chain's CDR3 is CATGTSGTDTQYF. CDR3 DNA: TGTGCCACCGGGACTAGCGGGACAGATACGCAGTATTTT. The full variable domain, in which reference TRBV15 and TRBJ2-3 provide the parts outside the CDR3, is DAMVIQNPRYQVTQFGKPVTLSCSQTLNHNVMYWYQQKSSQAPKLLFHYYDKDFNNEADTPDNFQSRRPNTSFCFLDIRSPGLGDTAMYLCATGTSGTDTQYFGPGTRLTVL.